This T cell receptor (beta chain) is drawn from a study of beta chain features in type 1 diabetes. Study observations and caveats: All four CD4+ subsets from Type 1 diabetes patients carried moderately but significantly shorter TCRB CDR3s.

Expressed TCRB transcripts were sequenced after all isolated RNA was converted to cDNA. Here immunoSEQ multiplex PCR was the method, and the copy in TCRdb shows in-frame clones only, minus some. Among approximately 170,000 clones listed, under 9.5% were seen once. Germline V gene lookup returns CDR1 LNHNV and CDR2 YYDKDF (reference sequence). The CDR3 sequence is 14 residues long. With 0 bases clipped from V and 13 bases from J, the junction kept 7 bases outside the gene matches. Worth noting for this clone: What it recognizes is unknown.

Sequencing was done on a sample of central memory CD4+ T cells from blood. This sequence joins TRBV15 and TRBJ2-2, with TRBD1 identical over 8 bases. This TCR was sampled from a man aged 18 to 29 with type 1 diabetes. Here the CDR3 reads CATSRDRGQGRLFF. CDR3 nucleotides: TGTGCCACCAGCAGAGATCGTGGACAGGGAAGGCTGTTTTTT.